The 19 T cell receptor beta chains in this list originate from one sample, sequenced in a study of T cell repertoires in cytomegalovirus infection. A single record per CDR3 protein comes from TCRdb applying MiXCR to the reads. The sample yields around 740,000 distinct CDR3 sequences, roughly 35% seen once. Sequencing was carried out using PBMCs. Receptor source: a human donor in good health (CMV status not recorded). Some clones in this sample may be carry-over from other donors' samples.

The chain employs TRBV4-1 and TRBJ2-7; 8 positions agree with TRBD1. The CDR3 has 14 amino acids. From germline, CDR1 is MGHRA and CDR2 YSYEKL. Trimming at V came to 4 bases and at J to 3 bases, leaving 5 bases not matched to a gene. The CDR3 region is CASSPRDRNYEQYF. For the CDR3, the DNA is TGCGCCAGCAGCCCCCGGGACAGGAACTACGAGCAGTACTTC.

The chain joins TRBV11-2 to TRBJ1-5; TRBD1 agrees at 10 bases. V trimming: 4 bases; J trimming: 5 bases; junction bases outside the gene matches: 5. Germline-derived CDR1 and CDR2 are SGHAT and FQNNGV. This CDR3 is built from 15 residues. Here the CDR3 reads CASSSEGTGDQPQHF. In DNA, the CDR3 is TGTGCCAGCAGCTCGGAGGGGACAGGGGATCAGCCCCAGCATTTT.

The chain recombines TRBV5-1 with TRBJ1-6, with D hard to call. The CDR3 sequence is 14 residues long. Trimming shortened V by 3 bases and J by 6 bases, and 10 bases separated the two germline ends. Germline assignment: CDR1 SGHRS and CDR2 YFSETQ. The CDR3 protein is CASSSGPSNSPLHF. For the CDR3, the DNA is TGCGCCAGCAGCTCCGGGCCCTCTAATTCACCCCTCCACTTT.

This CDR3 reads CSALAGWRETQYF. CDR3 DNA sequence: TGCAGCGCCTTAGCGGGATGGCGGGAGACCCAGTACTTC. The rearrangement links TRBV29-1 to TRBJ2-5, with 8 bases that match TRBD2. The CDR3 consists of 13 residues. Germline V gives CDR1 SQVTM, CDR2 ANQGSEA. V was clipped by 7 bases and J by 5 bases; unmatched bases: 9.

Remarks on this clonotype: One end of the junction fails to match germline, which may point to a read error. The rearrangement joins TRBV9 to TRBJ1-2, with D perhaps matching TRBD1 (6 bases). This CDR3 is 14 amino acids long. Germline V gene lookup returns CDR1 SGDLS and CDR2 YYNGEE. The CDR3 sequence is CASITGTTNYVYNF. Written as DNA, the CDR3 is TGTGCCAGCATTACAGGGACTACCAACTATGTCTACAACTTC.

This clonotype was counted at least ten times. This chain joins TRBV28 and TRBJ2-2, with TRBD2 identical over 13 bases. The CDR3 is 17 residues long. Trimming at V came to 4 bases and at J to 6 bases, leaving 8 bases not matched to a gene. CDR1 and CDR2 from the germline V gene are MDHEN and SYDVKM. The CDR3 nucleotides are TGTGCCAGCAGTTCCTGGGAACTAGCGGGAGGGCCCGGGGAGCTGTTTTTT. Translating gives CASSSWELAGGPGELFF.

Comment on this clonotype: The CDR3 does not end in the conserved phenylalanine or tryptophan, so this is likely a read error. The chain couples TRBV5-6 to TRBJ1-5, with D tentatively TRBD1 (6 bases). Germline CDR1 SGHDT, CDR2 YYEEEE. The V and J ends lost 4 bases and 5 bases respectively, with 16 bases between them. The CDR3 runs 15 residues. The CDR3 here is CASSKTGNRYQPQHL. The CDR3 coding sequence is TGTGCCAGCAGCAAGACAGGAAATCGGTATCAGCCCCAGCATTTG.

The V and J genes are TRBV6-6 and TRBJ2-7; tentative D call: TRBD2 (6 bases). Germline V lookup: CDR1 MNHNY, CDR2 SVGAGI (reference sequence). This CDR3 is 13 amino acids long. Trimming left V 7 bases short and J 6 bases short, with 16 bases between. The CDR3 loop reads CASTPRGTSEQYF. CDR3 sequence (DNA): TGTGCCAGCACCCCACGGGGGACTTCCGAGCAGTACTTC.

This clonotype came up once. The CDR3: CARLKTNTGELFF. The CDR3, as DNA: TGTGCCCGCCTGAAGACGAACACCGGGGAGCTGTTTTTT. The V gene is TRBV6-1, the J gene TRBJ2-2; D remains ambiguous. Per the germline V gene, CDR1 is MNHNS and CDR2 is SASEGT. This CDR3 has 13 amino acids. V lost 11 bases to trimming and J lost 0 bases, with 10 bases between them.

This clonotype was observed a handful of times. The chain employs TRBV12-3 or TRBV12-4 and TRBJ1-3; D is unclear. Trimming shortened V by 6 bases and J by 0 bases, and 6 bases separated the two germline ends. This CDR3 is 13 amino acids long. The CDR3 DNA is TGTGCCAGCAGCGGGTCCTCTGGAAACACCATATATTTT. Translating gives CASSGSSGNTIYF.

The chain carries TRBV6-1 and TRBJ1-5; TRBD1 matches 9 bases. Germline CDR1 MNHNS, CDR2 SASEGT. V lost 5 bases, J lost 4 bases, and 3 bases stayed unmatched. This CDR3 region has 14 residues. This CDR3 reads CASSWDRENQPQHF. The CDR3 bases are TGTGCCAGCAGTTGGGACAGGGAAAATCAGCCCCAGCATTTT.

The genes are TRBV6-6 and TRBJ1-1, with D perhaps matching TRBD1 (6 bases). Per germline, CDR1 MNHNY and CDR2 SVGAGI (reference sequence). V lost 7 bases and J lost 6, with 21 bases in between. CDR3 length: 15 amino acids. As DNA, the CDR3 is TGTGCCAGCAAGGGGGGAGTCTGGGACCCGCCTGAAGCTTTCTTT. Amino acids: CASKGGVWDPPEAFF.

This clonotype showed up just a few times. The CDR3 reads CASSEAPRPVNQPQHF. The CDR3 region has the DNA TGTGCCAGCAGTGAAGCCCCCAGACCAGTCAATCAGCCCCAGCATTTT. The rearrangement links TRBV2 to TRBJ1-5; D unclear. Trimming took off 0 bases at V and 3 bases at J, with 12 bases between the two ends. The CDR3 consists of 16 residues. In germline, CDR1 is SNHLY, CDR2 FYNNEI.

This clonotype has just a few counts. The chain uses TRBV12-3 or TRBV12-4 and TRBJ2-1, with D possibly TRBD1 on 8 matching bases. The CDR3 consists of 17 residues. V dropped 7 bases and J dropped 3 bases, with 22 bases sitting between them. The CDR3 is CASTDVNTGGVYNEQFF. CDR3 nucleotide sequence: TGTGCCAGCACCGACGTAAATACAGGGGGGGTCTACAATGAGCAGTTCTTC.

This clonotype showed up just once. The chain uses TRBV4-1 and TRBJ1-3; no definite D call. The CDR3 runs to 16 residues. Between the trimmed V and J ends, which lost 0 bases and 3 bases, there was a span of 12 bases. Germline values: CDR1 MGHRA, CDR2 YSYEKL. The CDR3: CASSQDLMSFGNTIYF. The DNA of the CDR3 is TGCGCCAGCAGCCAAGATCTTATGAGTTTTGGAAACACCATATATTTT.

This clonotype was found a few times. The chain combines TRBV5-1 with TRBJ1-6; D call uncertain. This CDR3 is built from 15 residues. The germline V gene has CDR1 SGHRS and CDR2 YFSETQ. V was clipped by 0 bases and J by 8 bases, with 12 bases between them. CDR3 amino acids: CASSLVDPRDSPLHF. The CDR3 DNA follows: TGCGCCAGCAGCTTGGTCGATCCGAGGGATTCACCCCTCCACTTT.

This clonotype was recorded many times. This chain connects TRBV7-2 to TRBJ1-1; D gene unclear. CDR1 is SGHTA, CDR2 FQGNSA, per germline. The CDR3 has 12 amino acids. The V end lost 4 bases, the J end lost 11 bases, and 14 bases lay between the germline ends. The CDR3 DNA is TGTGCCAGCAGCTCGCCGACATACCAGGCTTTCTTT. This gives the protein CASSSPTYQAFF.

This clonotype was found many times. The J gene is TRBJ2-1, the V gene TRBV6-5, with 7 bases matching TRBD1. The length of the CDR3 is 16 residues. The V and J ends lost 3 bases and 8 bases, in that order; junction bases with no gene match: 13. CDR1 and CDR2 (germline): MNHEY, SVGAGI. The CDR3 sequence: CASSYLGQAGTDEQFF. The CDR3 DNA sequence: TGTGCCAGCAGTTATCTCGGACAGGCCGGAACCGATGAGCAGTTCTTC.

This clonotype came up a few times. This chain uses TRBV12-3 or TRBV12-4 with TRBJ1-5; 7 nucleotides line up with TRBD1. The J segment lost 5 bases and the V segment lost 5 bases, leaving 6 bases of the junction unmatched. CDR3 length: 14 amino acids. The CDR3: CASSPDQGDQPQHF. DNA of the CDR3: TGTGCCAGCAGTCCGGACCAGGGGGATCAGCCCCAGCATTTT.